The next 3 T cell receptor beta chains were all read from a single sample in a study of T cells in Graves' hyperthyroidism and ophthalmopathy. RNA transcripts yielded amplified TCR beta CDR3 regions. The primer set for the first-round RT-PCR of the TCR CDR3 was HTBI. TCRdb re-called the multiplex PCR reads with MiXCR, one entry per CDR3 protein. The table has about 510,000 distinct CDR3 sequences, 35% to 50% seen once; the top ten hold about two fifths. Sequencing was done on a sample of peripheral blood or thyroid tissue (not recorded which). All receptors come from an adult woman with Graves' disease, either hyperthyroidism or ophthalmopathy (not recorded which).

This clonotype was found a few times. This sequence joins TRBV12-3 or TRBV12-4 and TRBJ1-3, with D unresolved. CDR3 length: 15 residues. Between the trimmed V and J ends, which lost 3 bases and 1 base, there was a span of 10 bases. The CDR3 is CASSLTGGSGNTIYF. The CDR3, as DNA: TGTGCCAGCAGTTTGACTGGAGGATCTGGAAACACCATATATTTT.

This clonotype has more than one count but fewer than ten. V usage is TRBV20-1 and J usage is TRBJ1-6, with TRBD1 as a possible D gene (6 bases). Germline V gives CDR1 DFQATT, CDR2 SNEGSKA (reference sequence). V lost 3 bases and J 10 bases, leaving 19 bases between the germline ends. This CDR3 region has 15 residues. The CDR3 here is CSASQTGTGGSPLHF. The CDR3 nucleotides are TGCAGTGCTAGCCAAACAGGGACGGGGGGATCACCCCTCCACTTT.

The chain's CDR3 is CISPPGGADGYTF. The CDR3 bases are TGCATTTCACCCCCGGGAGGGGCGGATGGCTACACCTTC. This chain uses TRBV20-1 with TRBJ1-2; possibly TRBD1 for D (5 bases). CDR3 length: 13 amino acids. Germline-derived CDR1 and CDR2 are DFQATT and SNEGSKA (reference sequence).